This TCR beta chain was documented in a study of blood T cell repertoires in COVID-19. The method was immunoSEQ multiplex PCR; TCRdb's version includes in-frame clones alone and lacks a portion of them. The sample has roughly 200,000 clones; 86% are singletons. This receptor was taken from a woman under 40 with active or convalescent COVID-19. Sequencing was performed on peripheral blood.

CDR3 DNA sequence: TGTGCCAGCAGCTCCCGTCTGGGGACTAGCGGGAGGGAGACCCAGTACTTC. It is translated as CASSSRLGTSGRETQYF. The J gene is TRBJ2-5, the V gene TRBV5-4, with TRBD2 identical over 15 bases. V trimming: 3 bases; J trimming: 5 bases; junction bases outside the gene matches: 8. The CDR3 totals 17 residues. Germline V gene sequence: CDR1 SGHNT, CDR2 YYREEE (reference sequence).